This TCR beta chain was obtained from a study of cytomegalovirus exposure and HLA in healthy donors. Study observations and caveats: The authors enumerated 150 to 200 TCR beta chains as linked to cytomegalovirus. The authors confirmed in vitro that a few CMV-associated chains were specific for CMV antigens. The study found most TCR sequences rare, yet found some public TCRs in many donors.

The donors were part of the validation cohort, which consisted of about 130 subjects and was separate from the first cohort of hundreds of subjects. The CDR3 runs to 15 residues. Germline lookup yields CDR1 MDHEN and CDR2 SYDVKM. Trimming cost V 7 bases and J 4 bases, with 20 bases left between them. On this clone: What it recognizes is unknown.

Clones were read by immunoSEQ multiplex PCR, and TCRdb kept only the in-frame ones, dropping some. The sample lists 330,000 or so clones; 86% were seen once. The sequenced sample was PBMCs. This sequence joins TRBV28 and TRBJ2-7; weak D call: TRBD2 (5 bases). The source of this sequence is a woman aged 18-29 years in good health and CMV-seronegative. In nucleotides, the CDR3 is TGTGCCAGCACCCTGGATTTAGGGAGAGGGTACGAGCAGTACTTC. Translating gives CASTLDLGRGYEQYF.